The T cell receptor beta chain described here comes from a study of blood T cell repertoires in COVID-19. The germline V gene has CDR1 SGHKS and CDR2 YYEKEE (reference sequence). V was pared by 0 bases and J by 4 bases, with 5 bases between. CDR3 length: 13 amino acids. Some clones are missing from TCRdb's copy, which holds only in-frame ones; the method was immunoSEQ multiplex PCR. Of 200,000 or so clones in the sample, around 84% were seen once. With respect to this clone: Other DNA variants within this sample encode the same CDR3.

The clonotype comes from a human donor in a cohort sampled during active COVID-19. The specimen was peripheral blood. The chain joins TRBV5-5 to TRBJ1-3, with D hard to call. The CDR3 nucleotides are TGTGCCAGCAGCTTGGCGGGGGGAAACACCATATATTTT. Encoded protein: CASSLAGGNTIYF. The entire variable domain, with the rest obtained from reference TRBV5-5 and TRBJ1-3, is as follows: DAGVTQSPTHLIKTRGQQVTLRCSPISGHKSVSWYQQVLGQGPQFIFQYYEKEERGRGNFPDRFSARQFPNYSSELNVNALLLGDSALYLCASSLAGGNTIYFGEGSWLTVV.